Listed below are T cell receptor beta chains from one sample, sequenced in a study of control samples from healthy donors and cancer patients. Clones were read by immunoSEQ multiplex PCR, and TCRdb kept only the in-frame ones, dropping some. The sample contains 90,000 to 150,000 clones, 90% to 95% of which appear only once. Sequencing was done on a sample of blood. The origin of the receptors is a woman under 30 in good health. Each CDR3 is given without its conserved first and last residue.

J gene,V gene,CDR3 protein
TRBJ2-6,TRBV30,AWSLIGKRSGANVLT
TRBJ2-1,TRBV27,ASSWSGPQYNEQF
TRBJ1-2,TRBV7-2,ASSLEGPVGYT
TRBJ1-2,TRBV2,ASSEQGSYT
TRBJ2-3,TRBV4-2,ASSQEGRGTDTQY
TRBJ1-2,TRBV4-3,ASSQDPPSKTGEYGYT
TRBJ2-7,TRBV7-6,ASSPGLLYEQY
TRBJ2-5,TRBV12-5,ASGHPPQGEETQY
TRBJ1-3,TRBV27,ASSPSDRISSGNTIY
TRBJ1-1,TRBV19,ASRGQGNTEAF
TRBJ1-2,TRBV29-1,SVEDFYGYT
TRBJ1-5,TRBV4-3,ASSQVHGSGQPQH
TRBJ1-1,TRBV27,ASSPGGWWPDTEAF
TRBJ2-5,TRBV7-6,ASSQGRQETQY
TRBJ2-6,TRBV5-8,ASSLGTADAGANVLT
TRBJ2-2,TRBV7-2,ASSGRGGAGELF
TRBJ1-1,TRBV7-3,ASSLRGDSSAF
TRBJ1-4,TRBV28,ASRPTGTKNEKLF
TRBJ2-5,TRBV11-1,ASSLRDIRETQY
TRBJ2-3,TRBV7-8,ASSQGPSGVASTDTQY
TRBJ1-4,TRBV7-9,ASSLSTPGTARGREKLF
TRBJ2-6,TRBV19,ASKRVSNVLT
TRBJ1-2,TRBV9,ASNKLQGARYGYT
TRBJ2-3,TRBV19,ASSTGSRQGIPTDTQY
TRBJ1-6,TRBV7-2,ASSLGLLSGTVDSPLH
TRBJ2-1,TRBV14,ASSQLMWGNEQF
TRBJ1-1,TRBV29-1,SVEDRGTMNTEAF
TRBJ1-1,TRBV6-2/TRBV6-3,ASSYEVYTEAF
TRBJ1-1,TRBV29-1,SVGGIGDTEAF
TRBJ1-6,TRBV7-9,ASSLGQAPLH
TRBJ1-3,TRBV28,ASSSPTGPKRDTIY
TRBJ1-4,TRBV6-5,ASRSTGLGEKLF
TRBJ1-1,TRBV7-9,ASSSIVYEAF
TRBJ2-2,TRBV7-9,ASSLVATNTGELF
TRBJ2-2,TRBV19,ASRVWSETGELF
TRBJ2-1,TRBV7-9,ASNARDSYNEQF
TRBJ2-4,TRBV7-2,ASSSGQGGPKNIQY
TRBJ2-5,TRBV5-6,ASSLGTRPSEGKETQY
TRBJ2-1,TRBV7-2,ASSLERDSYNEQF
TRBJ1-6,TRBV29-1,SVGGQEANSPLH
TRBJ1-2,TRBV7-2,ASSIDRGGYT
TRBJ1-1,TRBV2,ASSERELRNTEAF